This T cell receptor beta chain was sequenced during a study of blood T cell repertoires in COVID-19. Across the whole study: T cells, B-cell-depleted T cells, or PBMCs provided the cDNA or gDNA that served as material.

Data came from immunoSEQ multiplex PCR; TCRdb stores just in-frame clones and leaves some out. The sample records more than 150,000 clones, roughly 78% being singletons. The CDR3 has 14 residues. Germline V CDR1 and CDR2: MNHEY, SVGAGI. The V and J ends lost 7 bases and 4 bases respectively, with 16 bases between them. The chain joins TRBV6-5 to TRBJ1-1, with D perhaps matching TRBD1 (6 bases). The sequence was collected from an elderly woman with active or convalescent COVID-19. The sample comprised peripheral blood. The CDR3 reads CASNIWLQGTEAFF. The CDR3 nucleotides read TGTGCCAGCAACATCTGGTTACAGGGCACTGAAGCTTTCTTT.